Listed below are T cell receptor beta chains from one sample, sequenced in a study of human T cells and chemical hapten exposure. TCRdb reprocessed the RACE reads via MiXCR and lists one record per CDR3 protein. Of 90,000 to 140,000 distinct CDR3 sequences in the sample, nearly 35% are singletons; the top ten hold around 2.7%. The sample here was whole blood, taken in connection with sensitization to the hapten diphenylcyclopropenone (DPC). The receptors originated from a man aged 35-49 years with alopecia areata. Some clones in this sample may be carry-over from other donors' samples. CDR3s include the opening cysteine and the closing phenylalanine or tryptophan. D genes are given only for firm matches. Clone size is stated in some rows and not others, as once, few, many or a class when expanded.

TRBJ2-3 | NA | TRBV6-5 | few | CASSYSVAETDTQYF | TGTGCCAGCAGTTACTCGGTCGCGGAGACAGATACGCAGTATTTT
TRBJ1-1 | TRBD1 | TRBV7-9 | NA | CASSLAALGQGIEAFF | TGTGCCAGCAGCTTAGCAGCATTGGGACAGGGGATTGAAGCTTTCTTT
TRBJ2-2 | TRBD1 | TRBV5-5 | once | CASSPQRTGIGELFF | TGTGCCAGCAGCCCACAAAGGACAGGAATCGGGGAGCTGTTTTTT
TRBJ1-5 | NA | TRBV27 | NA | CASSPLGAGGYSNQPQHF | TGTGCCAGCAGTCCGTTAGGGGCGGGGGGTTATAGCAATCAGCCCCAGCATTTT
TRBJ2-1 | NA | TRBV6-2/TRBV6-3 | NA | CASSWFTSRSEQFF | TGTGCCAGCAGTTGGTTTACTAGTAGAAGTGAGCAGTTCTTC
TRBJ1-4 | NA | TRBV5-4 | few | CASSPTGGQGYEKLFF | TGTGCCAGCAGCCCGACAGGTGGTCAGGGATATGAAAAACTGTTTTTT
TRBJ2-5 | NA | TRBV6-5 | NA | CASSYSPGWETQYF | TGTGCCAGCAGTTACTCCCCAGGGTGGGAGACCCAGTACTTC
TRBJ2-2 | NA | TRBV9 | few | CASSVGGSGELFF | TGTGCCAGCAGCGTAGGGGGGTCTGGGGAGCTGTTTTTT
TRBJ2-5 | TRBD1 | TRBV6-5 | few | CASRDTWDRVIETQYF | TGTGCCAGCAGGGATACGTGGGACAGGGTGATTGAGACCCAGTACTTC
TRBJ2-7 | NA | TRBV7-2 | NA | CASSFQTGNYEQYF | TGTGCCAGCAGCTTTCAGACAGGAAACTACGAGCAGTACTTC
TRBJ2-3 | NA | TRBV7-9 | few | CASSSFSHLEDTQYF | TGTGCCAGCAGCTCCTTCAGCCATCTGGAAGATACGCAGTATTTT
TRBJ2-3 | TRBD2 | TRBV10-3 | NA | CAISESGTSGTDTQYF | TGTGCCATCAGTGAGAGCGGGACTAGCGGCACAGATACGCAGTATTTT
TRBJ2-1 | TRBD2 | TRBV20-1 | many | CSALRLAGDYNEQFF | TGCAGTGCTCTGAGACTAGCGGGGGATTACAATGAGCAGTTCTTC
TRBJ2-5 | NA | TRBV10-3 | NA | CAIRSHTPGAQETQYF | TGTGCCATCAGAAGTCACACGCCCGGGGCCCAAGAGACCCAGTACTTC
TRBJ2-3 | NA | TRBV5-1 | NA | CASSLSHDTQYF | TGCGCCAGCAGCTTGTCTCACGATACGCAGTATTTT
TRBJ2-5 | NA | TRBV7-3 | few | CASSSNSETQYF | TGTGCCAGCAGCTCCAACTCAGAGACCCAGTACTTC
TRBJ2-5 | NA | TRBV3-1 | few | CASSQVNGRRETQYF | TGTGCCAGCAGCCAAGTTAATGGTAGGAGGGAGACCCAGTACTTC
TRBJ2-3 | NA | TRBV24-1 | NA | CATSGSSTDTQYF | TGTGCCACCAGTGGGAGTAGCACAGATACGCAGTATTTT
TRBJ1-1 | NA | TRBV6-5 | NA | CAVKTGNTEAFF | TGTGCCGTCAAAACAGGGAACACTGAAGCTTTCTTT
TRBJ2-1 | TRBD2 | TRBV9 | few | CASSSRTSGGEQFF | TGTGCCAGCAGCTCGCGGACTAGCGGGGGTGAGCAGTTCTTC
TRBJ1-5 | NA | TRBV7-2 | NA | CASSLEQINQPQHF | TGTGCCAGCAGCTTAGAACAGATAAATCAGCCCCAGCATTTT
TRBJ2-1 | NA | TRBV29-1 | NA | CSVGGAGAFNEQFF | TGCAGCGTCGGCGGTGCGGGCGCCTTTAATGAGCAGTTCTTC
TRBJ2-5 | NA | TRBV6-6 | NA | CASKNRDQETQYF | TGTGCCAGCAAAAACAGGGACCAAGAGACCCAGTACTTC
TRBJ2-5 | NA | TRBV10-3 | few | CAISGAGAIETQYF | TGTGCCATCAGTGGCGCGGGGGCTATAGAGACCCAGTACTTC
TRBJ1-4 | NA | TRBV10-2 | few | CASSEWTTEKLFF | TGCGCCAGCAGTGAGTGGACAACTGAAAAACTGTTTTTT
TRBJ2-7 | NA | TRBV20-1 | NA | CSARDLLPYEQYF | TGCAGTGCTAGAGATTTACTTCCCTACGAGCAGTACTTC
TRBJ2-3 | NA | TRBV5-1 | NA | CASSSDLGTDTQYF | TGCGCCAGCAGCTCCGACCTAGGCACAGATACGCAGTATTTT
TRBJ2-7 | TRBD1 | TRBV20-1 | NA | CSAYTGASYEQYF | TGCAGTGCGTATACAGGGGCCTCCTACGAGCAGTACTTC
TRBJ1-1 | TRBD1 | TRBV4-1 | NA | CASSQAGQGAEAFF | TGCGCCAGCAGCCAAGCCGGACAGGGCGCTGAAGCTTTCTTT
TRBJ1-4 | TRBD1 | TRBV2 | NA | CASSVTGSDEKLFF | TGTGCCAGCAGCGTGACAGGGTCGGATGAAAAACTGTTTTTT
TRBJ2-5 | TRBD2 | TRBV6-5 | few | CASSYTAGGVQETQYF | TGTGCCAGCAGTTACACGGCGGGGGGGGTCCAAGAGACCCAGTACTTC
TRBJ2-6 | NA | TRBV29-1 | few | CSVAGAAGANVLTF | TGCAGCGTTGCAGGGGCGGCTGGGGCCAACGTCCTGACTTTC
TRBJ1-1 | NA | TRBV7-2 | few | CASSHQENTEAFF | TGTGCCAGCAGCCACCAGGAGAACACTGAAGCTTTCTTT
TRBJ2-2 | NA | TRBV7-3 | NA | CASSLQSNTGELFF | TGTGCCAGCAGCTTACAATCGAACACCGGGGAGCTGTTTTTT
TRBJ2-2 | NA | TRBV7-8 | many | CASSLEETESYGELFF | TGTGCCAGCAGCTTAGAAGAGACAGAATCCTACGGGGAGCTGTTTTTT
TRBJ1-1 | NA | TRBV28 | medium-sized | CASSFLGITTRPNTEAFF | TGTGCCAGCAGTTTCTTGGGGATTACAACCCGGCCAAACACTGAAGCTTTCTTT
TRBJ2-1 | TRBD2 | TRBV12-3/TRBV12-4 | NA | CASSWTSGSYNEQFF | TGTGCCAGCAGTTGGACTAGCGGGTCCTACAATGAGCAGTTCTTC
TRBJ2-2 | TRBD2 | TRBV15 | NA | CATSRKLGLAGLNTGELFF | TGTGCCACCAGCAGAAAACTGGGACTAGCGGGGTTAAACACCGGGGAGCTGTTTTTT
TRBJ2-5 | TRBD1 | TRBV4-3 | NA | CASSTGQLGETQYF | TGCGCCAGCAGCACGGGACAGCTCGGAGAGACCCAGTACTTC
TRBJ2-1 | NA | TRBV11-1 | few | CASSARASSVPKNEQFF | TGTGCCAGCAGCGCTAGGGCCAGCTCTGTCCCAAAGAATGAGCAGTTCTTC
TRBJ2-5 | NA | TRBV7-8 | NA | CASSLAMTAQETQYF | TGTGCCAGCAGCTTAGCGATGACCGCACAAGAGACCCAGTACTTC
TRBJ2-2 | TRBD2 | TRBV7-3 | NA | CASSLTSRLAGNTGELFF | TGTGCCAGCAGCTTAACGTCCCGGCTAGCGGGTAACACCGGGGAGCTGTTTTTT
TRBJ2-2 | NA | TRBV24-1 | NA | CATRGSQWDTGELFF | TGTGCCACCAGGGGATCACAGTGGGACACCGGGGAGCTGTTTTTT
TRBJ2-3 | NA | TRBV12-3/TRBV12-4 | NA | CASTTREEDTQYF | TGTGCCAGCACGACGAGGGAGGAAGATACGCAGTATTTT
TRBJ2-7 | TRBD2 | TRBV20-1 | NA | CSAVAGVGEQYF | TGCAGTGCAGTAGCGGGAGTGGGCGAGCAGTACTTC
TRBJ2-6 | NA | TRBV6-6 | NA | CASSTTAGANVLTF | TGTGCCAGCAGCACCACAGCCGGGGCCAACGTCCTGACTTTC
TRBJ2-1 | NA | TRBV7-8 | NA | CASSLSSYEQFF | TGTGCCAGCAGCTTATCATCATATGAGCAGTTCTTC
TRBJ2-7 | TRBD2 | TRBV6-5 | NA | CASWGGSRAHEQYF | TGTGCCAGCTGGGGCGGGAGTCGAGCCCACGAGCAGTACTTC
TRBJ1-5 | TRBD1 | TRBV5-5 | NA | CASSNHGQGDNQPQHF | TGTGCCAGCAGCAACCATGGACAGGGAGACAATCAGCCCCAGCATTTT
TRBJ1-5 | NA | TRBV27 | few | CASSLWGNQPQHF | TGTGCCAGCAGTTTATGGGGCAATCAGCCCCAGCATTTT
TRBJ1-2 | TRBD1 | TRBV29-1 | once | CSVGQGAGGYTF | TGCAGCGTTGGACAGGGGGCAGGTGGCTACACCTTC
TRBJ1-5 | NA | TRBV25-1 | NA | CASSVTNQPQHF | TGTGCCAGCAGTGTGACCAATCAGCCCCAGCATTTT
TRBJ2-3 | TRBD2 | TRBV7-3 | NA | CASSRTSGRAGTDTQYF | TGTGCCAGCAGCCGAACTAGCGGGAGGGCCGGGACAGATACGCAGTATTTT
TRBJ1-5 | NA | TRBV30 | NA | CAWSVSRDNQPQHF | TGTGCCTGGAGTGTATCCAGGGACAATCAGCCCCAGCATTTT
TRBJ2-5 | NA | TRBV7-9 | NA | CASGYDGEGGETQYF | TGTGCCAGCGGCTACGACGGGGAAGGGGGGGAGACCCAGTACTTC
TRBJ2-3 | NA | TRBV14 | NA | CASSQGHITQYF | TGTGCCAGCAGCCAAGGACACATAACGCAGTATTTT
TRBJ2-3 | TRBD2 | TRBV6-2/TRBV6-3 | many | CASSRTSKDTQYF | TGTGCCAGCAGTCGGACTAGTAAGGATACGCAGTATTTT
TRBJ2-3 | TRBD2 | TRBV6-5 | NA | CASSFSGTSGSTDTQYF | TGTGCCAGCAGTTTCTCAGGGACTAGCGGTAGCACAGATACGCAGTATTTT
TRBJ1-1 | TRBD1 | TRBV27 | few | CASSSLDRPEAFF | TGTGCCAGCAGTTCCCTGGACAGGCCTGAAGCTTTCTTT